The rows below give T cell receptor beta chains drawn from one sample of a study of cytomegalovirus exposure and HLA in healthy donors. Sequencing was performed with immunoSEQ multiplex PCR; in TCRdb, only in-frame clones are kept and a portion is missing. Of about 130,000 clones listed, roughly three quarters are singletons. Sequenced input: PBMCs. The source of these receptors is a man in his forties or fifties in good health and CMV-seronegative. Both conserved end residues are part of each CDR3. Fields, in order: clone size, V gene, J gene, D gene, CDR3 length, CDR3 protein, CDR3 DNA. A D gene is named only where the DNA matches it firmly. Where a row states a size, it is once, few, many or the class of an expanded clone; other rows omit it.

>few|TRBV5-1|TRBJ2-1|TRBD2|15
CASSRGDASYNEQFF
TGCGCCAGCAGCCGGGGGGACGCGTCCTACAATGAGCAGTTCTTC
>.|TRBV4-2|TRBJ1-2|.|15
CASSQDRQANYGYTF
TGTGCCAGCAGCCAAGATAGGCAGGCTAACTATGGCTACACCTTC
>few|TRBV6-5|TRBJ2-3|.|16
CASSYVGAFGTDTQYF
TGTGCCAGCAGTTACGTTGGGGCTTTTGGCACAGATACGCAGTATTTT
>.|TRBV19|TRBJ2-3|TRBD2|15
CASSMLAGGSDTQYF
TGTGCCAGTAGTATGTTAGCGGGAGGCAGTGATACGCAGTATTTT
>few|TRBV6-5|TRBJ1-5|.|13
CASSTQGNQPQHF
TGTGCCAGCAGTACACAAGGCAATCAGCCCCAGCATTTT
>once|TRBV19|TRBJ1-5|.|14
CASSRGRSHQPQHF
TGTGCCAGTAGCCGGGGTCGGAGCCATCAGCCCCAGCATTTT
>once|TRBV2|TRBJ2-7|TRBD1|15
CASRTTDRAPGEQYF
TGTGCCAGCAGGACGACTGACAGGGCCCCCGGCGAGCAGTACTTC
>.|TRBV27|TRBJ2-3|.|12
CASSGGLDTQYF
TGTGCCAGCAGTGGGGGGTTAGATACGCAGTATTTT
>.|TRBV30|TRBJ1-1|.|12
CAWRLGRTEAFF
TGTGCCTGGAGGCTTGGCAGGACTGAAGCTTTCTTT
>few|TRBV18|TRBJ1-4|.|14
CASSRFPGEEKLFF
TGTGCCAGCTCACGCTTTCCGGGGGAGGAAAAACTGTTTTTT
>.|TRBV4-3|TRBJ2-7|TRBD1|15
CASSQDGTGSYEQYF
TGCGCCAGCAGCCAGGACGGGACAGGGTCCTACGAGCAGTACTTC
>.|TRBV25-1|TRBJ1-6|TRBD1|18
CASSEFGTGVNSDSPLHF
TGTGCCAGCAGTGAATTCGGGACAGGGGTAAATTCGGATTCACCCCTCCACTTT
>.|TRBV10-3|TRBJ2-1|.|14
CAIEGTPTYNEQFF
TGTGCCATCGAAGGGACTCCTACCTACAATGAGCAGTTCTTC
>.|TRBV11-3|TRBJ2-7|.|15
CASSLPPGTSYEQYF
TGTGCCAGCAGCTTACCCCCAGGGACTTCCTACGAGCAGTACTTC
>few|TRBV19|TRBJ1-2|.|14
CASSISYSPYGYTF
TGTGCCAGTAGTATATCTTACAGCCCCTATGGCTACACCTTC
>.|TRBV25-1|TRBJ1-1|TRBD1|17
CASSESGTVRGDTEAFF
TGTGCCAGCAGTGAATCAGGGACAGTGAGGGGGGACACTGAAGCTTTCTTT
>.|TRBV19|TRBJ1-5|.|14
CASSYNYAHQPQHF
TGTGCCAGCAGTTACAACTATGCTCATCAGCCCCAGCATTTT
>.|TRBV30|TRBJ2-7|.|13
CALDFPGWSEQYF
TGTGCCTTAGACTTCCCAGGGTGGAGCGAGCAGTACTTC
>.|TRBV29-1|TRBJ2-5|TRBD1|15
CSVEENRGLGKTQYF
TGCAGCGTTGAAGAGAACAGGGGGCTGGGAAAGACCCAGTACTTC
>.|TRBV6-1|TRBJ2-1|.|15
CASSEGGTDNNEQFF
TGTGCCAGCAGTGAAGGCGGGACGGATAACAATGAGCAGTTCTTC
>once|TRBV6-6|TRBJ2-7|.|13
CASRATGGNEQYF
TGTGCCAGCAGGGCCACTGGAGGGAACGAGCAGTACTTC
>.|TRBV6-4|TRBJ2-5|.|11
CARLEMEIQYF
TGTGCCAGACTAGAAATGGAGATCCAGTACTTC
>few|TRBV29-1|TRBJ2-1|.|12
CSVGSGYNEQFF
TGCAGCGTTGGGAGCGGCTACAATGAGCAGTTCTTC
>.|TRBV19|TRBJ2-3|.|13
CASRNPGTDTQYF
TGTGCCAGTAGAAACCCAGGCACAGATACGCAGTATTTT
>once|TRBV7-8|TRBJ2-1|.|12
CASSLVEYEQFF
TGTGCCAGCAGCTTAGTGGAGTATGAGCAGTTCTTC
>.|TRBV18|TRBJ1-2|.|18
CASSPPLTTTLWNYGYTF
TGTGCCAGCTCACCCCCTCTAACCACGACACTTTGGAACTATGGCTACACCTTC
>.|TRBV7-2|TRBJ2-6|.|16
CASSSSDTSGANVLTF
TGTGCCAGCAGCTCCTCGGACACCTCTGGGGCCAACGTCCTGACTTTC
>few|TRBV9|TRBJ1-1|.|13
CASSVALNTEAFF
TGTGCCAGCAGCGTAGCTCTGAACACTGAAGCTTTCTTT
>.|TRBV27|TRBJ1-6|.|15
CASSYQVAGNSPLHF
TGTGCCAGCAGTTATCAAGTGGCGGGGAATTCACCCCTCCACTTT
>.|TRBV5-1|TRBJ1-1|.|15
CASSLAPGMNTEAFF
TGCGCCAGCAGCTTGGCCCCAGGGATGAACACTGAAGCTTTCTTT
>.|TRBV7-2|TRBJ2-2|.|17
CASSLRNRPRATGELFF
TGTGCCAGCAGCTTACGGAACAGGCCGCGCGCCACCGGGGAGCTGTTTTTT
>.|TRBV18|TRBJ2-7|TRBD2|15
CASSPAGGVGLEQYF
TGTGCCAGCTCACCAGCTGGGGGGGTCGGTCTGGAGCAGTACTTC
>.|TRBV6-1|TRBJ1-5|.|15
CASSGIQYSNQPQHF
TGTGCCAGCAGTGGAATTCAGTACAGTAATCAGCCCCAGCATTTT
>.|TRBV2|TRBJ1-2|.|15
CASRPPGRRDYGYTF
TGTGCCAGCCGCCCCCCCGGCAGGAGGGACTATGGCTACACCTTC
>.|TRBV30|TRBJ2-1|.|13
CAWYRTTYNEQFF
TGTGCCTGGTACAGGACGACCTACAATGAGCAGTTCTTC
>.|TRBV30|TRBJ1-5|.|15
CAWSEAGGGNQPQHF
TGTGCCTGGAGTGAGGCTGGGGGCGGCAATCAGCCCCAGCATTTT
>.|TRBV13|TRBJ1-2|.|15
CASSPAGSRNYGYTF
TGTGCCAGCAGCCCAGCGGGGTCTCGTAACTATGGCTACACCTTC
>.|TRBV5-6|TRBJ1-3|.|15
CASSPDRLSGNTIYF
TGTGCCAGCAGCCCAGACAGGCTCTCTGGAAACACCATATATTTT
>.|TRBV5-4|TRBJ2-6|.|17
CASTGGQGLTGANVLTF
TGTGCCAGCACAGGGGGTCAGGGACTCACTGGGGCCAACGTCCTGACTTTC
>.|TRBV7-2|TRBJ2-2|.|15
CASSTGNSNTGELFF
TGTGCCAGCAGCACCGGGAACTCGAACACCGGGGAGCTGTTTTTT
>.|TRBV30|TRBJ2-6|TRBD1|19
CAWSVRLGTVSSGANVLTF
TGTGCCTGGAGTGTACGTCTCGGGACAGTCAGCTCTGGGGCCAACGTCCTGACTTTC
>.|TRBV5-1|TRBJ2-7|.|15
CASSLVGRGRYEQYF
TGCGCCAGCAGCTTGGTGGGTCGGGGTCGGTACGAGCAGTACTTC
>once|TRBV6-1|TRBJ2-1|TRBD1|15
CASSQTGGEYNEQFF
TGTGCCAGCAGCCAGACAGGGGGCGAATACAATGAGCAGTTCTTC
>.|TRBV5-4|TRBJ2-4|.|11
CASSLAEVQYF
TGTGCCAGCAGCTTGGCAGAAGTTCAGTACTTC
>.|TRBV5-1|TRBJ2-3|.|14
CASAPSEFTDTQYF
TGCGCCAGCGCACCTAGCGAGTTTACAGATACGCAGTATTTT
>.|TRBV10-3|TRBJ2-5|TRBD1|11
CAISEGQGQYF
TGTGCCATCAGTGAGGGACAGGGCCAGTACTTC
>.|TRBV7-2|TRBJ2-5|TRBD1|17
CASSLEGQGYDEETQYF
TGTGCCAGCAGCTTAGAAGGACAGGGCTATGATGAAGAGACCCAGTACTTC
>.|TRBV6-6|TRBJ2-7|.|15
CASSPPGSSRGEQYF
TGTGCCAGCAGCCCCCCCGGGTCTTCTCGGGGCGAGCAGTACTTC
>.|TRBV5-6|TRBJ2-3|.|18
CASSFWGKGEFSTDTQYF
TGTGCCAGCAGCTTTTGGGGGAAGGGGGAGTTTAGCACAGATACGCAGTATTTT
>.|TRBV6-1|TRBJ2-5|.|15
CASSDGNWGRETQYF
TGTGCCAGCAGTGATGGGAACTGGGGGAGGGAGACCCAGTACTTC
>few|TRBV27|TRBJ1-2|.|14
CASSLSVAGRGYTF
TGTGCCAGCAGTTTATCGGTGGCAGGCCGGGGCTACACCTTC